This T cell receptor beta chain was recorded in a study of CXCR3-negative and CXCR3-positive naive CD8 T cells. For the study at large: Summed over all libraries, TRB reads came to 110 million to 150 million, with about 1.5 +/- 0.3 million per library.

Worth noting for this clonotype: Antigen specificity is unknown.

5' RACE that incorporated UMI labels was used to prepare the TRB cDNA libraries. TCRdb reprocessed the 5' RACE reads and keeps a single row for each CDR3 protein, giving no DNA. This table lists about 86,000 distinct CDR3 sequences. Overall study findings and caveats: Relative to memory CD8+ cells, whose diversity was much lower, both naive subsets had comparably high diversity. Compared with CXCR3-negative naive cells, CXCR3-positive naive cells showed more hydrophobic TRB CDR3s.

The sample consisted of naive CXCR3+ CD8+ T cells from blood. Subset in this sample: CD45RO-CCR7+CD27+CD95- naive CD8+ T cells expressing CXCR3 (TNR3+). This receptor was identified in a human donor in good health. Some clones in this sample may be carry-over from other donors' samples.

The CDR3 sequence: CASSLEVNYYGYTF. This rearrangement joins TRBV7-2 to TRBJ1-2. The CDR3 runs to 14 residues. CDR1 SGHTA and CDR2 FQGNSA come from the germline V gene.